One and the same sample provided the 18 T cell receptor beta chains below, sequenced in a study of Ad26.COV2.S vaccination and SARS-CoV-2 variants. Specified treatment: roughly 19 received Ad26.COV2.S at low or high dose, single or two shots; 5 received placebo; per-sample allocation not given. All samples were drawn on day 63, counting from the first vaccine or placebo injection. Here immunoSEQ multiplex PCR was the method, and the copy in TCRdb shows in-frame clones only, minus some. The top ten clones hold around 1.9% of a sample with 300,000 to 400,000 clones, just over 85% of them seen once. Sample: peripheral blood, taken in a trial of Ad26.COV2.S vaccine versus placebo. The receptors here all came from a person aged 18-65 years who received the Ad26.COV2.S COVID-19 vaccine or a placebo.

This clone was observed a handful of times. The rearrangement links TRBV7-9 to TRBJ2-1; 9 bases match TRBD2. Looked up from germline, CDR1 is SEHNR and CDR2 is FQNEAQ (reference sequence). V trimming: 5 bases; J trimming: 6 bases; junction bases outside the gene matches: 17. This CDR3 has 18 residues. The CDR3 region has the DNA TGTGCCAGCAGCCCGACCGACTTCTTGCGGGGGGGTGTCAATGAGCAGTTCTTC. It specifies CASSPTDFLRGGVNEQFF.

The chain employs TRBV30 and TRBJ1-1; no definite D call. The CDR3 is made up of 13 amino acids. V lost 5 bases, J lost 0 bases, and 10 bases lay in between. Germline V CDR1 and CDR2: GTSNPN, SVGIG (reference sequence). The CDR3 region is CAWDQRMNTEAFF. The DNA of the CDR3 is TGTGCCTGGGATCAGAGAATGAACACTGAAGCTTTCTTT.

The CDR3 DNA reads as TGTGCCACCAGTGTTTCGGAGGGCCAGCAGTTCTTC. Translated: CATSVSEGQQFF. This rearrangement joins TRBV24-1 to TRBJ2-1; D is possibly TRBD2 (6 bases). CDR1 and CDR2 (germline): KGHDR, SFDVKD. V gave up 5 bases and J gave up 11 bases, with 12 bases separating them. The CDR3 covers 12 residues.

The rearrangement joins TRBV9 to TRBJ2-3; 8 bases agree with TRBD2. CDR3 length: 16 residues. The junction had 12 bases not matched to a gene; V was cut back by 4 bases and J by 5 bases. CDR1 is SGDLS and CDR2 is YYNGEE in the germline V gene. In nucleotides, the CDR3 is TGTGCCAGCAGCTTGGGGCGGGGGGCTCAAGGAGATACGCAGTATTTT. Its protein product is CASSLGRGAQGDTQYF.

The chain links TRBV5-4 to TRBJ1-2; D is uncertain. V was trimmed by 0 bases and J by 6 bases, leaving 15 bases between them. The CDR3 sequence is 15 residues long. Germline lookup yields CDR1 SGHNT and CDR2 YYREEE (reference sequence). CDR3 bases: TGTGCCAGCAGCTTGGCCAGCCTAGAGATGGATGGCTACACCTTC. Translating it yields CASSLASLEMDGYTF. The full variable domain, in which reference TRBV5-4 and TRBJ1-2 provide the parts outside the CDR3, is ETGVTQSPTHLIKTRGQQVTLRCSSQSGHNTVSWYQQALGQGPQFIFQYYREEENGRGNFPPRFSGLQFPNYSSELNVNALELDDSALYLCASSLASLEMDGYTFGSGTRLTVV.

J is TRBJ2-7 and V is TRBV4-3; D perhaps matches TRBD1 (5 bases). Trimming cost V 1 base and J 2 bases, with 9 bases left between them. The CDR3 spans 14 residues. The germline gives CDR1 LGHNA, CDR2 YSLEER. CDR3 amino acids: CASSQGQPPYEQYF. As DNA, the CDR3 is TGCGCCAGCAGCCAAGGACAGCCCCCCTACGAGCAGTACTTC.

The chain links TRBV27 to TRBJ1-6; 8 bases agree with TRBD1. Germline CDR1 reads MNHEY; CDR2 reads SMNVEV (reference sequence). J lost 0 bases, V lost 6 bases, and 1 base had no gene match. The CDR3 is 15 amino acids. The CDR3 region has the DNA TGTGCCAGCAGACAGGGGGACTCCTATAATTCACCCCTCCACTTT. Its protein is CASRQGDSYNSPLHF.

CDR3 bases: TGTGCCAGCCTCTCCTATAATTCACCCCTCCACTTT. Its translation: CASLSYNSPLHF. The chain links TRBV6-5 to TRBJ1-6; D gene uncertain. CDR1 MNHEY and CDR2 SVGAGI come from the germline V gene. Between the trimmed V and J ends, which lost 8 bases and 0 bases, there was a span of 2 bases. This CDR3 is built from 12 residues.

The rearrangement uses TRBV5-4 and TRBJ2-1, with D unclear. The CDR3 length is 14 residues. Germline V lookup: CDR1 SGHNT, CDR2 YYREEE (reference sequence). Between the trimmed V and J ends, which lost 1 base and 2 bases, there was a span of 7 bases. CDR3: CASSLYRAYNEQFF. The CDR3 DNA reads TGTGCCAGCAGCTTGTATAGGGCCTACAATGAGCAGTTCTTC.

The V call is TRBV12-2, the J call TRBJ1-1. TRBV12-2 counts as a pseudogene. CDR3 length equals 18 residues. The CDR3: CASRLGHVYTGVATEAFF. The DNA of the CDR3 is TGTGCAAGTCGCTTAGGTCATGTTTACACCGGGGTGGCCACTGAAGCTTTCTTT.

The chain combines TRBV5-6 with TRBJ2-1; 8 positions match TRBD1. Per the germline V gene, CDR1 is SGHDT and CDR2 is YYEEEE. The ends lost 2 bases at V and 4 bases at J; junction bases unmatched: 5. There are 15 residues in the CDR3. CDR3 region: CASSFPDRVYNEQFF. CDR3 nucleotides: TGTGCCAGCAGCTTTCCGGACAGGGTTTACAATGAGCAGTTCTTC.

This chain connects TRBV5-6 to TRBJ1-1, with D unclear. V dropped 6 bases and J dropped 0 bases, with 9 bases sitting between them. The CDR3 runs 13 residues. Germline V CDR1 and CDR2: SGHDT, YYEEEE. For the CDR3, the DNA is TGTGCCAGCACCGACGACCTGAACACTGAAGCTTTCTTT. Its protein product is CASTDDLNTEAFF.

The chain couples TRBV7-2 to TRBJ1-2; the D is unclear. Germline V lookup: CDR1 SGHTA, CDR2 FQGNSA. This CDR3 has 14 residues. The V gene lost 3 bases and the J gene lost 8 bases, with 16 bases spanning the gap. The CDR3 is CASSLGGSPRGYTF. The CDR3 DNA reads TGTGCCAGCAGCTTGGGCGGGTCCCCCCGCGGCTACACCTTC.

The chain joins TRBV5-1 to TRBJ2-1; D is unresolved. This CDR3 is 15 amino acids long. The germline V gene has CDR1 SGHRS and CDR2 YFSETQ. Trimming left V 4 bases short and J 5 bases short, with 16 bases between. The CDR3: CASSPGPGGHNEQFF. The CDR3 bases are TGCGCCAGCAGCCCGGGCCCCGGTGGCCACAATGAGCAGTTCTTC. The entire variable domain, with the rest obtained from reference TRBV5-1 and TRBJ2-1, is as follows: KAGVTQTPRYLIKTRGQQVTLSCSPISGHRSVSWYQQTPGQGLQFLFEYFSETQRNKGNFPGRFSGRQFSNSRSEMNVSTLELGDSALYLCASSPGPGGHNEQFFGPGTRLTVL.

CDR3 bases: TGCAGCGGACGACAGGGATACAATGAGCAGTTCTTC. This encodes CSGRQGYNEQFF. J is TRBJ2-1 and V is TRBV29-1, with TRBD1 matching 7 bases. The CDR3 covers 12 residues. Per the germline V gene, CDR1 is SQVTM and CDR2 is ANQGSEA. V shed 7 bases, J shed 4 bases, and the junction held 4 bases outside the gene matches.

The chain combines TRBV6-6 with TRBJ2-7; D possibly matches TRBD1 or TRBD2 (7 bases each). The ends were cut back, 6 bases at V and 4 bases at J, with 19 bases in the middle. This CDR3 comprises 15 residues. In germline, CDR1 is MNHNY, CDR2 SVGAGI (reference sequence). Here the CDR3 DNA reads TGTGCCAGCAGACCCCAGTGGCAGGGGGGGTACGAGCAGTACTTC. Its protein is CASRPQWQGGYEQYF.

The CDR3 protein is CASPRSSRGEYNSPLHF. The CDR3 bases are TGTGCCAGCCCGAGGTCCTCCCGGGGGGAATATAATTCACCCCTCCACTTT. This rearrangement joins TRBV21-1 to TRBJ1-6. TRBV21-1 counts as a pseudogene. This CDR3 has 17 residues.

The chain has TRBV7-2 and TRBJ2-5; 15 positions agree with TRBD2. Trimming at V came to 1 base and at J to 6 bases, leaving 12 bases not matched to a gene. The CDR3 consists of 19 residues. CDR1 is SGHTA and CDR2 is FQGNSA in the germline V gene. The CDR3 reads CASSLDGLAGGLMRKTQYF. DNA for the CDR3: TGTGCCAGCAGCTTAGACGGACTAGCGGGGGGGTTAATGCGCAAGACCCAGTACTTC. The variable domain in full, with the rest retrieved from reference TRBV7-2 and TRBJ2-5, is GAGVSQSPSNKVTEKGKDVELRCDPISGHTALYWYRQSLGQGLEFLIYFQGNSAPDKSGLPSDRFSAERTGGSVSTLTIQRTQQEDSAVYLCASSLDGLAGGLMRKTQYFGPGTRLLVL.